The next 6 T cell receptor beta chains were all read from a single sample in a study of blood T cell repertoires in COVID-19. TCRdb keeps only in-frame clones here, not all; method: immunoSEQ multiplex PCR. Of some 200,000 clones in the sample, 80% to 90% are singletons; the top ten hold less than 15%. The specimen sequenced was peripheral blood. These receptors all come from a human donor in a cohort sampled during active COVID-19.

This clone showed up just once. The V call is TRBV28, the J call TRBJ1-2; 12 nucleotides align to TRBD1. The CDR3 contains 16 residues. V trimming: 6 bases; J trimming: 6 bases; junction bases outside the gene matches: 11. The germline V gene encodes CDR1 MDHEN and CDR2 SYDVKM. CDR3 in DNA: TGTGCCAGCAGCTCGCCTCCCGGGACAGGGGGCCATGGCTACACCTTC. It is translated as CASSSPPGTGGHGYTF.

J is TRBJ1-2 and V is TRBV6-5; TRBD1 aligns across 8 bases. CDR1 is MNHEY and CDR2 is SVGAGI in the germline V gene. V trimming: 6 bases; J trimming: 2 bases; junction bases outside the gene matches: 2. CDR3 length: 13 amino acids. As DNA, the CDR3 is TGTGCCAGCAGAAGGACAGGGAACTATGGCTACACCTTC. This codes for CASRRTGNYGYTF.

V usage is TRBV18 and J usage is TRBJ2-2, with TRBD1 matching 10 bases. After removal of 3 bases from V and 1 base from J, the junction contained 11 bases not matched to a gene. The CDR3 extends over 19 amino acids. Germline V gene sequence: CDR1 KGHSH, CDR2 LQKENI. The CDR3 sequence: CASSPQTGGFSENTGELFF. The CDR3 region has the DNA TGTGCCAGCTCACCTCAGACAGGGGGCTTTTCCGAGAACACCGGGGAGCTGTTTTTT.

The chain couples TRBV28 to TRBJ2-3, with D possibly TRBD2 on 7 matching bases. CDR3 length: 20 residues. V was clipped by 3 bases and J by 0 bases, with 25 bases between them. Germline CDR1 is MDHEN and CDR2 is SYDVKM. DNA of the CDR3: TGTGCCAGCAGTTTGGGGGTGAGGGGGATACTAGCGTTGAGCACAGATACGCAGTATTTT. This codes for CASSLGVRGILALSTDTQYF.

The rearrangement joins TRBV19 to TRBJ2-1; 9 bases align to TRBD1. V shed 4 bases and J 4 bases; nucleotides not matched to a gene: 2. The CDR3 contains 14 residues. Germline lookup yields CDR1 LNHDA and CDR2 SQIVND (reference sequence). DNA for the CDR3: TGTGCCAGTAGTAGGGGACAGGGTTACAATGAGCAGTTCTTC. Its protein product is CASSRGQGYNEQFF.

The J gene is TRBJ1-1, the V gene TRBV6-2 or TRBV6-3; 8 bases line up with TRBD1. Trimming cost V 6 bases and J 4 bases; bases outside gene matches: 10. In germline, CDR1 is MNHEY, CDR2 SVGEGT. The CDR3 contains 15 residues. The CDR3 loop reads CASSNWGTGGTEAFF. In nucleotides, the CDR3 is TGTGCCAGCAGCAACTGGGGAACAGGGGGCACTGAAGCTTTCTTT.